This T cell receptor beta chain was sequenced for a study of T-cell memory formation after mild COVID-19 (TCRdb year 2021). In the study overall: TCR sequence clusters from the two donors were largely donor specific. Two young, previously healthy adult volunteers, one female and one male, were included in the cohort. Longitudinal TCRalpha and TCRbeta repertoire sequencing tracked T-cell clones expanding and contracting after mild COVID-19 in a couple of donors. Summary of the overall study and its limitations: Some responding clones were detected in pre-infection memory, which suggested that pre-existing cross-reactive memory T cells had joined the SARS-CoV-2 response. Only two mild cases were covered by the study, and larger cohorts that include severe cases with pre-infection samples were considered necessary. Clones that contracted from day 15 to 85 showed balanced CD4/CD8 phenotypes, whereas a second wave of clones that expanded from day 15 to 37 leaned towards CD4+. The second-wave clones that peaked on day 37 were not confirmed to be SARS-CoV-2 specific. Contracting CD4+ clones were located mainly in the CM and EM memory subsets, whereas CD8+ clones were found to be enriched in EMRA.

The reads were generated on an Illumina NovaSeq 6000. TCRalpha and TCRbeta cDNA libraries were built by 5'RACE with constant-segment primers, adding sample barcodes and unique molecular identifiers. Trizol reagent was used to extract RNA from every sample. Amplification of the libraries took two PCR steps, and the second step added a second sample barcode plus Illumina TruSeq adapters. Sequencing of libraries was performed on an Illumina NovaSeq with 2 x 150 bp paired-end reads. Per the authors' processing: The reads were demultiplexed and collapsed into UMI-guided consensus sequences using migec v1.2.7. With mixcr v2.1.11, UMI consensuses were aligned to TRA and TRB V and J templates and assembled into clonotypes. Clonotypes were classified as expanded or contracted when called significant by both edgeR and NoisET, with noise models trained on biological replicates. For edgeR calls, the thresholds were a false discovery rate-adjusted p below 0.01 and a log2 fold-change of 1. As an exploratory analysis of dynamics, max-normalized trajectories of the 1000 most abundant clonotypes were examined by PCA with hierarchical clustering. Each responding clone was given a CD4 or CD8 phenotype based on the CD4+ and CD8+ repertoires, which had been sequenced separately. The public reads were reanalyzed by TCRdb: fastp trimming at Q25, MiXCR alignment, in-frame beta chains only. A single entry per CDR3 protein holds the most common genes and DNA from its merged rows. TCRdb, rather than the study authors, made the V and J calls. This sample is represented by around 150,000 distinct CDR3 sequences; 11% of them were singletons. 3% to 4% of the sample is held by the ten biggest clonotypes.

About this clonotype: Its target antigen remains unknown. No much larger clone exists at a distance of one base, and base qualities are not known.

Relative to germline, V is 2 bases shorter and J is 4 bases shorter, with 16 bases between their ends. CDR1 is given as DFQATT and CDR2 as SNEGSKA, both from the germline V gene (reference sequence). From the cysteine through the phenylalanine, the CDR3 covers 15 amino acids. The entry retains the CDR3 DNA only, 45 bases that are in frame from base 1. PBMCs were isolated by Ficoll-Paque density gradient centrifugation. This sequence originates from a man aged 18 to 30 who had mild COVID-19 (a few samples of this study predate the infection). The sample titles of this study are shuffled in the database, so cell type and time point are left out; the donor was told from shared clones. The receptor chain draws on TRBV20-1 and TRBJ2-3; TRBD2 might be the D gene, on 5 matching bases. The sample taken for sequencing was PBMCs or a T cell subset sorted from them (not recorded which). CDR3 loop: CSARWGGGEADTQYF. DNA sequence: TGCAGTGCTAGATGGGGTGGAGGAGAGGCAGATACGCAGTATTTT.